This TCR beta chain was identified during a study of cytomegalovirus exposure and HLA in healthy donors. The overall study: In an earlier analysis, around 100 million unique TCR beta sequences were found from about 180 million T cells. Study results and limitations: TCR beta V- and J-gene trimming, according to a later analysis, was linked to a missense DCLRE1C variant. Most of the TCR beta V segments (in an earlier analysis) were productive either about 87% or about 30% of the time.

Only one count was recorded for this clone. What it binds is not known. Primers: 60 Vbeta forward and 13 Jbeta reverse. Repertoires were generated with immunoSEQ multiplex PCR, while TCRdb's copy carries only in-frame clones and drops some. The data show roughly 190,000 clones, approximately 77% seen once. CDR3 length equals 18 residues. Germline CDR1 is SEHNR and CDR2 is FQNEAQ (reference sequence). The V gene lost 2 bases and the J gene lost 2 bases, with 16 bases spanning the gap. The source is a middle-aged man in good health and CMV-seropositive. The gene calls are TRBV7-9 and TRBJ2-6; a possible D gene is TRBD2 (7 bases). The material sequenced was PBMCs. CDR3 amino acids: CASSLWGGLGTGANVLTF. The CDR3 coding sequence is TGTGCCAGCAGCTTATGGGGGGGCCTGGGGACTGGGGCCAACGTCCTGACTTTC.